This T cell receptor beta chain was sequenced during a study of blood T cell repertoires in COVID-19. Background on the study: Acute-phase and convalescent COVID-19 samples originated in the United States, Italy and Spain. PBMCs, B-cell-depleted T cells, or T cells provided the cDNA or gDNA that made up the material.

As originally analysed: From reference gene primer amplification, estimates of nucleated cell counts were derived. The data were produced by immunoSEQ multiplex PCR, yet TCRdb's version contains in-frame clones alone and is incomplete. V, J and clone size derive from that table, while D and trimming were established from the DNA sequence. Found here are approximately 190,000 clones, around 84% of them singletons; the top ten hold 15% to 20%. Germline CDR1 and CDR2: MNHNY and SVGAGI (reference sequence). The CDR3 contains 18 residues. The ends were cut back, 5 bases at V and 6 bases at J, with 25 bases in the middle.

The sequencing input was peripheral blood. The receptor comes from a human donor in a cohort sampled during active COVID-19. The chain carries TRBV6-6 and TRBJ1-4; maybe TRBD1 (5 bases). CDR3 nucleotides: TGTGCCAGCAGTCCTCCCAGGACGGTACAGGTGGTCTATGAAAAACTGTTTTTT. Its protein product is CASSPPRTVQVVYEKLFF.